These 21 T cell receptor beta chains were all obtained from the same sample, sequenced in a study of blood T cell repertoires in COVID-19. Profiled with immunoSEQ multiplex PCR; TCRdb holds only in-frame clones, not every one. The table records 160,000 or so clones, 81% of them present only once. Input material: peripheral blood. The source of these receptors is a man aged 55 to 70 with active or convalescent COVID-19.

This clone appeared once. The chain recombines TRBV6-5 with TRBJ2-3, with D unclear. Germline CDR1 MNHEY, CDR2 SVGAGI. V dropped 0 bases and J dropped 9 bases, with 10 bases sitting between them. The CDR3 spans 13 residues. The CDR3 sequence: CASSYSEIGTQYF. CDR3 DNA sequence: TGTGCCAGCAGTTACTCGGAGATCGGGACGCAGTATTTT.

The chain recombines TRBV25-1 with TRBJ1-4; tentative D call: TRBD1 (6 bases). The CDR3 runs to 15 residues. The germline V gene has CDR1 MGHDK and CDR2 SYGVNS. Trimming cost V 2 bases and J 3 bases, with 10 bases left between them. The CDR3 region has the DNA TGTGCCAGCAGTGAAGGTACAGGGCCTAATGAAAAACTGTTTTTT. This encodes CASSEGTGPNEKLFF.

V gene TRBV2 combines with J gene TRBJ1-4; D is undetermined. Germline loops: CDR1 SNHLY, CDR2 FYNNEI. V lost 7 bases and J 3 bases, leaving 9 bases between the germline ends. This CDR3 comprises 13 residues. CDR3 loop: CASTPGSNEKLFF. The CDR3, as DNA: TGTGCCAGCACCCCCGGGTCTAATGAAAAACTGTTTTTT.

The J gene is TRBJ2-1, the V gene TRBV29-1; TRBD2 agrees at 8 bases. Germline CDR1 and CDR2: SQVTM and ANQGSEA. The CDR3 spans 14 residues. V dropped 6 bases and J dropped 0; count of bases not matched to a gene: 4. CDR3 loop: CSVGGGSSYNEQFF. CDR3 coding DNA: TGCAGCGTCGGGGGGGGAAGCTCCTACAATGAGCAGTTCTTC.

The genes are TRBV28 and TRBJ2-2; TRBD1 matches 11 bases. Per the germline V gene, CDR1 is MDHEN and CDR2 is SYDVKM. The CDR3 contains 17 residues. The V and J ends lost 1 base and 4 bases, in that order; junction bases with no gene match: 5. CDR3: CASSLSLGTGGTGELFF. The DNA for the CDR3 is TGTGCCAGCAGTTTATCCCTTGGGACAGGGGGCACCGGGGAGCTGTTTTTT.

For the CDR3, the DNA is TGTGCCAGCAGTATTCTAGAGTCAGAGACCCAGTACTTC. This translates into CASSILESETQYF. The chain carries TRBV6-5 and TRBJ2-5; the D is unclear. The CDR3 contains 13 residues. V was cut by 5 bases and J by 4 bases, with 11 bases left in between. Looked up from germline, CDR1 is MNHEY and CDR2 is SVGAGI.

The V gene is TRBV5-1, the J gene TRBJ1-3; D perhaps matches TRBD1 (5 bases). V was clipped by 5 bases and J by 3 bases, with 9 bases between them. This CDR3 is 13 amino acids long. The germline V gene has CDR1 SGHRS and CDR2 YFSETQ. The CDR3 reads CASSQGGGNTIYF. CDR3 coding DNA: TGCGCCAGCAGTCAGGGCGGTGGAAACACCATATATTTT.

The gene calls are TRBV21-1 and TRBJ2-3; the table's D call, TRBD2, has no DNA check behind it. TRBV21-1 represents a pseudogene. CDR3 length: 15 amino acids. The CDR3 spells CAPEIRGGAVDTQYF. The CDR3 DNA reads TGTGCCCCCGAGATTCGGGGGGGGGCCGTAGATACGCAGTATTTT.

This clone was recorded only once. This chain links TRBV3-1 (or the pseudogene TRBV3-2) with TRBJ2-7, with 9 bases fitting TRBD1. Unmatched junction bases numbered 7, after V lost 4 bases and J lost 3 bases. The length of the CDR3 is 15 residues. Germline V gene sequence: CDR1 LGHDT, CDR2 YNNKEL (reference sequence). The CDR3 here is CASSPQGQGIYEQYF. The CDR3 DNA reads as TGTGCCAGCAGCCCCCAAGGACAGGGGATCTACGAGCAGTACTTC.

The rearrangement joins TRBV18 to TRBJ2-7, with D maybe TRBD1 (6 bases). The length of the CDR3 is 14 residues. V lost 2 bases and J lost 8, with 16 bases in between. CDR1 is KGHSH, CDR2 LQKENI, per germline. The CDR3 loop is CASSPVPGQAQQYF. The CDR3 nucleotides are TGTGCCAGCTCACCAGTCCCGGGACAAGCCCAGCAGTACTTC.

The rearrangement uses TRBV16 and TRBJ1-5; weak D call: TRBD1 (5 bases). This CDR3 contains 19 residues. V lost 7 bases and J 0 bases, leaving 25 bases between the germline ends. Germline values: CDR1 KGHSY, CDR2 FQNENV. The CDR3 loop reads CASTTNEGHEIYSNQPQHF. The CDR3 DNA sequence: TGTGCCAGCACCACAAACGAAGGACACGAAATCTATAGCAATCAGCCCCAGCATTTT.

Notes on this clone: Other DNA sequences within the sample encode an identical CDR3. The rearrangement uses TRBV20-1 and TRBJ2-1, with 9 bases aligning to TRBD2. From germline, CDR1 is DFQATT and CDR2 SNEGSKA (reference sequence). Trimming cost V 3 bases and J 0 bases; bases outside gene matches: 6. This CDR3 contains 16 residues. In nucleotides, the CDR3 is TGCAGTGCTAGTCGCGGGGGGGTGAGCTCCTACAATGAGCAGTTCTTC. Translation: CSASRGGVSSYNEQFF.

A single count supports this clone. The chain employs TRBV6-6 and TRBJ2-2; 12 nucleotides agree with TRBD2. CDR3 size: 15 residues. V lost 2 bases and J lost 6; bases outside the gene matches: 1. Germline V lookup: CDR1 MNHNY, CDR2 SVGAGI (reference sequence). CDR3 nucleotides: TGTGCCAGCAGTTACGGGACTAGCGGGTCCGGGGAGCTGTTTTTT. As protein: CASSYGTSGSGELFF.

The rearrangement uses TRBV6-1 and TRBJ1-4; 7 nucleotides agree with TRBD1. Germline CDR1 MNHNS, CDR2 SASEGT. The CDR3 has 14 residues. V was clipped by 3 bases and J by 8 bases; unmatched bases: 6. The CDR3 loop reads CASSDRGQTEKLFF. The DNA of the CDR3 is TGTGCCAGCAGTGATAGGGGACAGACAGAAAAACTGTTTTTT.

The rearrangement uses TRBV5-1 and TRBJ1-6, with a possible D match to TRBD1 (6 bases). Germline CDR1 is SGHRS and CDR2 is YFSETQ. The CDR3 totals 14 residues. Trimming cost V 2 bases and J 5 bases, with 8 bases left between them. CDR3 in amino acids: CASSFGTNNSPLHF. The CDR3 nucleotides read TGCGCCAGCAGCTTCGGGACAAATAATTCACCCCTCCACTTT.

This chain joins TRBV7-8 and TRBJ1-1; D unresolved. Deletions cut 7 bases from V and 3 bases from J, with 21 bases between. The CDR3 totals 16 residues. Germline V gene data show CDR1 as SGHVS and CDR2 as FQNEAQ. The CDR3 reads CASTDTFTRRDTEAFF. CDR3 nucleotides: TGTGCCAGCACCGACACCTTCACACGTAGAGACACTGAAGCTTTCTTT.

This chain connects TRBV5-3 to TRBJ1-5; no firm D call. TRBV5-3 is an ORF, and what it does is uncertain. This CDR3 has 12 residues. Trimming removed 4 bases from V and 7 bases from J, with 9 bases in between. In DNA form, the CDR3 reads TGTGCCAGAAGCAGGCGGCGACAGCCCCAGCATTTT. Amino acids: CARSRRRQPQHF.

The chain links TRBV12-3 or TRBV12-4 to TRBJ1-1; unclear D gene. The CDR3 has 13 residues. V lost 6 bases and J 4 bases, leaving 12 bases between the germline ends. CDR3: CASSYSFPTEAFF. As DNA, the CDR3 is TGTGCCAGCAGCTACTCATTTCCCACTGAAGCTTTCTTT.

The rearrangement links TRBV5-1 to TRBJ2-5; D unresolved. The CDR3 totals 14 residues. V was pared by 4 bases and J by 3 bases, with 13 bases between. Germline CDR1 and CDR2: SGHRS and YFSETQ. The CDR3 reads CASSEAIGEETQYF. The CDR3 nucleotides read TGCGCCAGCAGCGAGGCGATCGGTGAAGAGACCCAGTACTTC.

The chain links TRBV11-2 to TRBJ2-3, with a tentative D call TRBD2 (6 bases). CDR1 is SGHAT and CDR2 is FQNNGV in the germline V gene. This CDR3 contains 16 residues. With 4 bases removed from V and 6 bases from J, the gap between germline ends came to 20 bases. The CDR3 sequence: CASSSRRDQSRDTQYF. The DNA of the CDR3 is TGTGCCAGCAGCTCCCGGAGGGACCAGTCCCGGGATACGCAGTATTTT.

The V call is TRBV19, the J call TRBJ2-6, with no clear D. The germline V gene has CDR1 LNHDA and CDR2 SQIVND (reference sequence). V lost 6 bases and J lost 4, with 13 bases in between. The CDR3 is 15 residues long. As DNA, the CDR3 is TGTGCCAGTAGCATTTTTTTTTCCGGGGCCAACGTCCTGACTTTC. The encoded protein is CASSIFFSGANVLTF.